These T cell receptor beta chains were read from a single sample in a study of CD8 T cells in ankylosing spondylitis. TCRdb fed the 5' RACE reads into MiXCR, producing one record per CDR3 protein. The sample holds more than 600,000 distinct CDR3 sequences, 19% seen once. The sample comprised blood, either unsorted or a sorted T cell fraction (not recorded which). The source of these receptors is a male donor with ankylosing spondylitis. The CDR3 runs from the conserved cysteine through the conserved F or W. Each record gives: D gene, V gene, J gene, CDR3 length, clone size, CDR3 DNA, CDR3 protein. D genes are given only for firm matches. Expanded clones are given a class, and other clones once, few, many or no size at all.

>TRBD2|TRBV4-1|TRBJ2-7|18|few
TGCGCCAGCAGCCCCGTAGGACTAGCGGGAGGGCGCTCCTACGAGCAGTACTTC
CASSPVGLAGGRSYEQYF
>NA|TRBV7-9|TRBJ2-1|15|once
TGTGCCAGCAGCTTAGAGTGGGGGGATAACAATGAGCAGTTCTTC
CASSLEWGDNNEQFF
>TRBD2|TRBV29-1|TRBJ2-4|16|few
TGCAGCGTTGAAGAAAGGGCAGGGAGGGACAAAAACATTCAGTACTTC
CSVEERAGRDKNIQYF
>NA|TRBV12-3/TRBV12-4|TRBJ2-3|12|NA
TGTGCCAGCAGTGCCTCCAGCGGTGGGCAGTATTTT
CASSASSGGQYF
>NA|TRBV4-3|TRBJ2-1|15|NA
TGCGCCAGCAGCCAAGTGCGGAGCCTCTACAATGAGCAGTTCTTC
CASSQVRSLYNEQFF
>NA|TRBV20-1|TRBJ1-2|15|few
TGCAGTGCTAGAGATATGACAGGAGGGAGCTATGGCTACACCTTC
CSARDMTGGSYGYTF
>NA|TRBV3-1|TRBJ1-5|13|many
TGTGCCAGCAGCCCGGACAGAGATCAGCCCCAGCATTTT
CASSPDRDQPQHF
>NA|TRBV27|TRBJ2-3|15|NA
TGTGCCAGCAGTGAATTAGCGGATAGCACAGATACGCAGTATTTT
CASSELADSTDTQYF
>NA|TRBV20-1|TRBJ1-1|12|NA
TGCAGTGCTCTGAAATTCGACACTGAAGCTTTCTTT
CSALKFDTEAFF
>TRBD2|TRBV13|TRBJ2-7|15|few
TGTGCCAGCAGCCTCATTGGAGCGGGAGGGCGGGAGCAGTACTTC
CASSLIGAGGREQYF
>NA|TRBV12-3/TRBV12-4|TRBJ1-1|13|few
TGTGCCAGCAGTTTAATGGGGGACACTGAAGCTTTCTTT
CASSLMGDTEAFF
>TRBD1|TRBV20-1|TRBJ2-7|14|few
TGCAGTGCTATCCCCCAGGACAGGGGCCACGAGCAGTACTTC
CSAIPQDRGHEQYF
>TRBD1|TRBV5-1|TRBJ2-2|17|few
TGCGCCAGCAGCTTGCGGGACAGGGGGCTTGACACCGGGGAGCTGTTTTTT
CASSLRDRGLDTGELFF
>TRBD1|TRBV29-1|TRBJ1-5|13|few
TGCAGCGTCCACAGGGGGCCCGATCAGCCCCAGCATTTT
CSVHRGPDQPQHF
>NA|TRBV7-8|TRBJ2-5|15|once
TGTGCCAGCAGCTTAGAGGACAGATCCCAAGAGACCCAGTACTTC
CASSLEDRSQETQYF
>NA|TRBV27|TRBJ2-1|15|NA
TGTGCCAGCAGGCCTCCAGTTCGGGCCCACAATGAGCAGTTCTTC
CASRPPVRAHNEQFF
>NA|TRBV29-1|TRBJ2-5|11|few
TGCAGCGTTGTCAGGGCAGAGACCCAGTACTTC
CSVVRAETQYF
>NA|TRBV3-1|TRBJ2-1|16|NA
TGTGCCAGCAGCCCAGATTACGGGGCCCGGGCGTATGAGCAGTTCTTC
CASSPDYGARAYEQFF
>TRBD2|TRBV7-3|TRBJ2-1|13|NA
TGTGCCACCGGGGGGGGTAATTTAGATGAGCAGTTCTTC
CATGGGNLDEQFF
>NA|TRBV5-6|TRBJ2-2|15|few
TGTGCCAGCAGCTCCCTGGACCTAAACACCGGGGAGCTGTTTTTT
CASSSLDLNTGELFF
>TRBD2|TRBV7-9|TRBJ2-1|17|few
TGTGCCAGCAGCTTAGCGACCCCTGGCGGGAGTATGAATGAGCAGTTCTTC
CASSLATPGGSMNEQFF
>TRBD1|TRBV20-1|TRBJ1-1|14|many
TGCAGTGCTAGAGATGGACAGGGGGCCGGTGAAGCTTTCTTT
CSARDGQGAGEAFF
>TRBD1|TRBV3-1|TRBJ2-2|15|NA
TGTGCCAGCAGCACAGGGGGCACGAACACCGGGGAGCTGTTTTTT
CASSTGGTNTGELFF
>TRBD2|TRBV5-1|TRBJ2-1|16|many
TGCGCCAGCAGCCGGACTAGCGGGAGTTCCTACAATGAGCAGTTCTTC
CASSRTSGSSYNEQFF
>NA|TRBV12-3/TRBV12-4|TRBJ2-7|13|once
NA
CASSSSGVWEQYF
>TRBD1|TRBV20-1|TRBJ2-7|14|NA
TGCAGTGCTTTCCATGGGACAGGCCCCTACGAGCAGTACTTC
CSAFHGTGPYEQYF
>NA|TRBV4-2|TRBJ2-4|14|few
TGTGCCAGCAGCCAAGTTTCTGGAGAAAACATTCAGTACTTC
CASSQVSGENIQYF
>TRBD2|TRBV9|TRBJ2-1|16|NA
TGTGCCAGCAGCGACCAGCCGGTAGCGGGGGCGGTTGAGCAGTTCTTC
CASSDQPVAGAVEQFF
>NA|TRBV20-1|TRBJ2-7|14|NA
TGCAGTGCTAGCCGGGACCATCGTGTCAGCGAGCAGTACTTC
CSASRDHRVSEQYF
>NA|TRBV20-1|TRBJ2-1|13|NA
TGCAGTGCGTGGCGGACGGGCTACAATGAGCAGTTCTTC
CSAWRTGYNEQFF
>NA|TRBV29-1|TRBJ2-3|14|NA
TGCAGCGTTGAGGGCGGGGTAAGCACAGATACGCAGTATTTT
CSVEGGVSTDTQYF
>TRBD2|TRBV6-2/TRBV6-3|TRBJ2-1|18|NA
TGTGCCAGCAGTTTCCAAGGCGTCACTAGCGGGAGGACCCATGAGCAGTTCTTC
CASSFQGVTSGRTHEQFF
>TRBD1|TRBV12-3/TRBV12-4|TRBJ2-7|14|few
TGTGCCAGCAGTCCTAGGACAGGGGTTAGGGAGCAGTACTTC
CASSPRTGVREQYF
>NA|TRBV29-1|TRBJ2-7|14|NA
TGCAGCGTTGACGGTTGGCAGGGGTCGGACGAGCAGTACTTC
CSVDGWQGSDEQYF
>NA|TRBV7-9|TRBJ2-2|16|many
TGTGCCAGCAGCTTTTGGCAGGGAACGAACACCGGGGAGCTGTTTTTT
CASSFWQGTNTGELFF
>TRBD2|TRBV29-1|TRBJ2-3|13|few
TGCAGCGGGGTAGCGGGGGGCACAGATACGCAGTATTTT
CSGVAGGTDTQYF
>TRBD2|TRBV12-3/TRBV12-4|TRBJ2-7|17|NA
TGTGCCAGCAGTTGGTTTGCGGGCAGGGAGGGGTCCTACGAGCAGTACTTC
CASSWFAGREGSYEQYF
>TRBD2|TRBV20-1|TRBJ2-5|14|few
TGCAGTGCTAGGAAGGGACTAGCGGGGGGTACCCAGTACTTC
CSARKGLAGGTQYF
>NA|TRBV4-1|TRBJ1-5|15|NA
TGCGCCAGCAGCCAATATAAGGGGTTCAATCAGCCCCAGCATTTT
CASSQYKGFNQPQHF
>NA|TRBV20-1|TRBJ1-5|14|NA
TGCAGTGCTAGAACATCGGGACCAAATGAGCCCCAGCATTTT
CSARTSGPNEPQHF